The present T cell receptor (beta chain) was sequenced within a study of shared clonotypes between healthy human individuals. Regarding the study as a whole: Approximately 4.6% of naive CD4 clonotypes were common to a handful of donors.

This CDR3 is built from 15 residues. The V end was cut by 0 bases, the J end by 5 bases, with 13 bases between. Remarks on this clone: The antigen remains undetermined.

Measured with immunoSEQ multiplex PCR; TCRdb has only the in-frame clones, and not every one. The sample shows about 2.5 million clones, 80% to 95% of them seen only once. The sample was naive CD4+ T cells from PBMCs. Subset of the sample: CD45RA+ positively selected. The gene calls are TRBV23-1 and TRBJ2-5; unclear D gene. TRBV23-1 is labeled an ORF, and its function is uncertain. This sequence originates from a man aged 18-30 years in good health. Some clones in this sample may be carry-over from other donors' samples. In DNA form, the CDR3 reads TGCGCCAGCAGTCAATCGGAGCCGCCTGGGGAGACCCAGTACTTC. Translating gives CASSQSEPPGETQYF.